A single sample is the source of the 9 T cell receptor beta chains below, sequenced in a study of T cell responses to AZD1222 COVID-19 vaccine. The method was immunoSEQ multiplex PCR; TCRdb's version includes in-frame clones alone and lacks a portion of them. The data contain approximately 130,000 clones, just under 95% of them singletons. This material consisted of peripheral blood, taken 28 days after the second AZD1222 dose. The source is an adult who received the AZD1222 COVID-19 vaccine.

CDR3 bases: TGTGCCAGTAGTCCCGGGACAGGGGGCTACGAGCAGTACTTC. This codes for CASSPGTGGYEQYF. The chain links TRBV19 to TRBJ2-7; TRBD1 aligns across 11 bases. The germline V gene encodes CDR1 LNHDA and CDR2 SQIVND (reference sequence). Trimming removed 5 bases from V and 3 bases from J; junction bases left unmatched: 3. CDR3 length equals 14 residues.

The rearrangement joins TRBV30 to TRBJ2-5; D is perhaps TRBD2 (6 bases). V was clipped by 5 bases and J by 0 bases, with 7 bases between them. The germline gives CDR1 GTSNPN, CDR2 SVGIG (reference sequence). This CDR3 is 12 amino acids long. Written as DNA, the CDR3 is TGTGCCTGGTGGGGGGACCAAGAGACCCAGTACTTC. Encoded protein: CAWWGDQETQYF.

The rearrangement joins TRBV29-1 to TRBJ1-1; TRBD1 might be the D (6 bases). The CDR3 is 13 residues long. Germline CDR1 is SQVTM and CDR2 is ANQGSEA. V dropped 5 bases and J dropped 4 bases, with 14 bases sitting between them. CDR3 region: CSVKTGLGTEAFF. The CDR3 DNA reads as TGCAGCGTTAAAACAGGGCTTGGCACTGAAGCTTTCTTT.

The gene calls are TRBV13 and TRBJ1-6; D unclear. Germline V gene sequence: CDR1 PRHDT, CDR2 FYEKMQ (reference sequence). The V end lost 2 bases, the J end lost 7 bases, and 6 bases lay between the germline ends. The CDR3 sequence is 13 residues long. The CDR3 loop is CASSLMANSPLHF. The CDR3 DNA follows: TGTGCCAGCAGCTTAATGGCGAATTCACCCCTCCACTTT. Using reference TRBV13 and TRBJ1-6 for the parts outside the CDR3, the full variable domain is AAGVIQSPRHLIKEKRETATLKCYPIPRHDTVYWYQQGPGQDPQFLISFYEKMQSDKGSIPDRFSAQQFSDYHSELNMSSLELGDSALYFCASSLMANSPLHFGNGTRLTVT.

CDR3 in amino acids: CASSVGLAGETDTQYF. In DNA form, the CDR3 reads TGTGCCAGCAGCGTAGGACTAGCGGGCGAGACAGATACGCAGTATTTT. The chain couples TRBV7-8 to TRBJ2-3, with TRBD2 matching over 11 bases. Looked up from germline, CDR1 is SGHVS and CDR2 is FQNEAQ. The CDR3 totals 16 residues. The V segment lost 5 bases and the J segment 3 bases; nucleotides outside the gene matches: 7.

The V gene is TRBV4-2, the J gene TRBJ2-1; 14 bases fit TRBD2. CDR1 is LGHNA, CDR2 YNFKEQ, per germline. With 7 bases clipped from V and 7 bases from J, the junction kept 6 bases outside the gene matches. The CDR3 has 15 amino acids. The CDR3 DNA sequence: TGTGCCAGCACCGGACTAGCGGGGGGCTTTAATGAGCAGTTCTTC. It yields the protein CASTGLAGGFNEQFF.

V gene TRBV7-9 combines with J gene TRBJ2-2; D gene ambiguous. This CDR3 spans 17 amino acids. CDR1 and CDR2 from the germline V gene are SEHNR and FQNEAQ (reference sequence). V gave up 1 base and J gave up 6 bases, with 18 bases separating them. In DNA, the CDR3 is TGTGCCAGCAGCTTAGAAGCAGCCCAAAGGGTCGCCGGGGAGCTGTTTTTT. Translated: CASSLEAAQRVAGELFF.

The rearrangement uses TRBV12-5 and TRBJ2-1, with 7 bases lining up with TRBD2. There are 13 residues in the CDR3. CDR1 is LGHNT, CDR2 FRNRAP, per germline. V gave up 6 bases and J gave up 8 bases; unmatched junction bases: 7. The CDR3 loop is CASGSTSPDEQFF. The DNA for the CDR3 is TGTGCTAGTGGCTCGACTAGCCCGGATGAGCAGTTCTTC.

V is TRBV29-1 and J is TRBJ2-7; 7 bases map to TRBD2. Trimming at V came to 3 bases and at J to 5 bases, leaving 4 bases not matched to a gene. The CDR3 is 12 amino acids. The germline V gene has CDR1 SQVTM and CDR2 ANQGSEA. Here the CDR3 reads CSVEGREHEQYF. The CDR3 nucleotides read TGCAGCGTTGAGGGGAGGGAGCACGAGCAGTACTTC.